The sequence of this TCR beta chain was determined in a study of human T cells and chemical hapten exposure. About the research overall: Upper inner arm skin measuring about 2 cm by about 2 cm received 2% DPC for sensitization.

V trimming: 3 bases; J trimming: 3 bases; junction bases outside the gene matches: 3. The CDR3 spans 14 residues. The V gene's germline CDR1 is MNHEY and CDR2 SVGAGI. Regarding this clonotype: Its antigen is not identified.

The library put unique molecular identifiers onto individual cDNA molecules. TCRdb re-derived calls from the reads in MiXCR, one entry per CDR3 protein. The sample holds about 500 distinct CDR3 sequences, less than 75% seen once. Treatment: therapeutic diphenylcyclopropenone sensitization with weekly scalp DPC. Study outcomes and limitations: TCRs whose frequency exceeded 1 in 1000 remained the same following DPC sensitization.

This chain uses TRBV6-5 with TRBJ2-5, with 8 bases aligning to TRBD2. The sample was whole blood, taken before DPC sensitization or 2, 6, or about 24 weeks after (not recorded which). This clonotype was sampled from an adult with alopecia areata. Some clones in this sample may be carry-over from other donors' samples. This table probably holds off-target reads from a library built for another chain. CDR3 DNA sequence: TGTGCCAGCAGTTATGTTAGCGGGGAAGAGACCCAGTACTTC. As protein: CASSYVSGEETQYF.